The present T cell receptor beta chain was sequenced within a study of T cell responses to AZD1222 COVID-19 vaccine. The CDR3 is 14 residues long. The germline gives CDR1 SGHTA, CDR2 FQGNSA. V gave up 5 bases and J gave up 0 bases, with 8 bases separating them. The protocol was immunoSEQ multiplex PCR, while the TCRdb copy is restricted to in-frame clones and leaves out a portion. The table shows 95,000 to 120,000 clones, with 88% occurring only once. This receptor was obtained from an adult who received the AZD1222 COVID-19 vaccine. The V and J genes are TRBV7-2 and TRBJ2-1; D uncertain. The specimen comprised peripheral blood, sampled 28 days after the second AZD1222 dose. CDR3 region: CASSADPSYNEQFF. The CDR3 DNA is TGTGCCAGCAGCGCAGACCCCTCCTACAATGAGCAGTTCTTC.